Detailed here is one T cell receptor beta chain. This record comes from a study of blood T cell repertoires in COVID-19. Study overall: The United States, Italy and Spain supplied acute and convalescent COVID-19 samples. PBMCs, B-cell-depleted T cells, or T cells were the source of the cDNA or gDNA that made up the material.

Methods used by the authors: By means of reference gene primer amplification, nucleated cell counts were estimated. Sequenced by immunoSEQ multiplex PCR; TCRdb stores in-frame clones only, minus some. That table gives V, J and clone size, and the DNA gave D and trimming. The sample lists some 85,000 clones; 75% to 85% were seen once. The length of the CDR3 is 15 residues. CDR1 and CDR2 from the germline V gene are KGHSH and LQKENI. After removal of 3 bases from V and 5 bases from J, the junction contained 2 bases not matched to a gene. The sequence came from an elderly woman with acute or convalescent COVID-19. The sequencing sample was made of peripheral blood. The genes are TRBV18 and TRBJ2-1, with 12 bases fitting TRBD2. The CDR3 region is CASSPGLAGHNEQFF. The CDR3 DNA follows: TGTGCCAGCTCACCGGGACTAGCGGGCCACAATGAGCAGTTCTTC.